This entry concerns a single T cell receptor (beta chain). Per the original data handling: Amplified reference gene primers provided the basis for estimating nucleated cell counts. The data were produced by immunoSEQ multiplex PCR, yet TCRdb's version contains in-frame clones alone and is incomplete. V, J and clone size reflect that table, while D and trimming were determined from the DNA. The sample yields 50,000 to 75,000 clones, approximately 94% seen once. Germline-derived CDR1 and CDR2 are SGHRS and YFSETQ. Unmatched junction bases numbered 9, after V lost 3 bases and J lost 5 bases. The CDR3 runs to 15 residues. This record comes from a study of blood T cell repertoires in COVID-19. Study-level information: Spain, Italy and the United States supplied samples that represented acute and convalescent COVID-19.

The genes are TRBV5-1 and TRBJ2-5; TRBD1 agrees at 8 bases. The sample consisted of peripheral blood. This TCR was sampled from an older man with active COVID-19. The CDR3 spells CASSSSQGVVETQYF. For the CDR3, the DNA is TGCGCCAGCAGCTCATCACAGGGGGTAGTTGAGACCCAGTACTTC.